These 6 T cell receptor beta chains share one sample of origin, sequenced in a study of cytomegalovirus exposure and HLA in healthy donors. 13 Jbeta primers and 60 Vbeta primers were used for the PCR. Clones were read by immunoSEQ multiplex PCR, and TCRdb kept only the in-frame ones, dropping some. The sample has 100,000 or so clones, 55% to 80% seen once. Sample: PBMCs. The origin of the receptors is a human donor in good health.

The chain uses TRBV9 and TRBJ1-1; TRBD1 matches at 8 bases. The trim removed 0 bases at V and 8 bases at J, leaving 15 bases unmatched. Germline values: CDR1 SGDLS, CDR2 YYNGEE. The CDR3 has 17 residues. The CDR3 region has the DNA TGTGCCAGCAGCGTAGTGAAAACGGGGCAGGGGGCACCAGAAGCTTTCTTT. Residues: CASSVVKTGQGAPEAFF.

The V call is TRBV5-6, the J call TRBJ2-5; 10 bases are shared with TRBD1. The CDR3 runs 15 residues. Trimming removed 0 bases from V and 4 bases from J; junction bases left unmatched: 3. Germline assignment: CDR1 SGHDT and CDR2 YYEEEE. CDR3 sequence: CASSLGQGAGETQYF. The DNA of the CDR3 is TGTGCCAGCAGCTTGGGACAGGGGGCCGGAGAGACCCAGTACTTC.

The genes are TRBV18 and TRBJ2-3; D possibly corresponds to TRBD1 (5 bases). CDR1 and CDR2 from the germline V gene are KGHSH and LQKENI. Trimming removed 2 bases at V and 0 bases at J, with 9 bases between. The CDR3 has 15 residues. CDR3 coding DNA: TGTGCCAGCTCACCATTCCAGGGCAGCACAGATACGCAGTATTTT. Translation gives CASSPFQGSTDTQYF.

This clone was counted between two and nine times. The rearrangement links TRBV2 to TRBJ1-1, with D unclear. CDR3 size: 16 residues. Germline V gene sequence: CDR1 SNHLY, CDR2 FYNNEI. Trimming pared 6 bases from V and 1 base from J, leaving 18 bases between. The CDR3 coding sequence is TGTGCCAGCAGGCCCCAGGTCAACAGACGGAACACTGAAGCTTTCTTT. It translates to CASRPQVNRRNTEAFF.

This clone was seen a few times. The rearrangement links TRBV5-6 to TRBJ1-5; a weak D match, TRBD1 (5 bases). The V gene's germline CDR1 is SGHDT and CDR2 YYEEEE. The CDR3 length is 12 residues. Trimming shortened V by 2 bases and J by 16 bases, and 16 bases separated the two germline ends. The CDR3 reads CASSFQGGRIHF. The CDR3 region has the DNA TGTGCCAGCAGCTTCCAGGGTGGGAGGATCCATTTT.

V gene TRBV6-1 combines with J gene TRBJ2-1; 8 bases map to TRBD2. The V gene's germline CDR1 is MNHNS and CDR2 SASEGT. The CDR3 length is 14 residues. V lost 7 bases and J lost 0; bases outside the gene matches: 2. The CDR3 sequence: CASTAGGSYNEQFF. The CDR3, as DNA: TGTGCCAGCACGGCGGGAGGCTCCTACAATGAGCAGTTCTTC.